This TCR beta chain derives from a study of identifying expanded T cells in peripheral blood. Measured with immunoSEQ multiplex PCR; TCRdb has only the in-frame clones, and not every one. The profile shows roughly 61,000 clones, approximately 89% of them singletons. A note on this clone: Its target is not known.

Overall study results and limits: Clone count variance between approximately 2-week samples rose with total template count. Over about two and four weeks, about 15 and 19 clones changed, versus approximately 1.2 between replicates.

Germline V gene lookup returns CDR1 SGHAT and CDR2 FQNNGV. V dropped 0 bases and J dropped 4; count of bases not matched to a gene: 8. The CDR3 contains 16 residues. Collection occurred without any documented infections or immune events in donors. The receptor was derived from a person aged 18 to 69 in good health. The V gene is TRBV11-2, the J gene TRBJ2-7, with 8 bases fitting TRBD1. Input material: blood. CDR3 nucleotide sequence: TGTGCCAGCAGCTTAGACACACCCGGGACAGGATACGAGCAGTACTTC. Protein: CASSLDTPGTGYEQYF.